A single sample is the source of the 14 T cell receptor beta chains below, sequenced in a study of cytomegalovirus exposure and HLA in healthy donors. A multiplex PCR was run with 60 Vbeta primers and 13 Jbeta primers. The data were produced by immunoSEQ multiplex PCR, yet TCRdb's version contains in-frame clones alone and is incomplete. The sample holds over 95,000 clones, around 66% seen once. The sample was PBMCs. The receptors come from a man between 18 and 35 years old in good health and CMV-seropositive.

The V and J genes are TRBV2 and TRBJ1-6, with 9 nucleotides matching TRBD1. Trimming removed 6 bases from V and 1 base from J; junction bases left unmatched: 10. The CDR3 has 18 amino acids. Per the germline V gene, CDR1 is SNHLY and CDR2 is FYNNEI. CDR3 loop: CASSHSPGQGSYNSPLHF. CDR3 sequence (DNA): TGTGCCAGCAGCCACTCGCCGGGACAGGGATCCTATAATTCACCCCTCCACTTT.

The gene calls are TRBV27 and TRBJ2-7, with D possibly TRBD1 on 6 matching bases. Germline V CDR1 and CDR2: MNHEY, SMNVEV (reference sequence). The CDR3 is 13 amino acids. V dropped 5 bases and J dropped 0 bases, with 8 bases sitting between them. CDR3 loop: CASSGQSSYEQYF. The CDR3, as DNA: TGTGCCAGCAGTGGACAGAGCTCCTACGAGCAGTACTTC.

The chain carries TRBV5-6 and TRBJ1-1, with D possibly TRBD1 on 5 matching bases. The CDR3 contains 12 residues. V lost 1 base and J lost 7, with 8 bases in between. Germline CDR1 SGHDT, CDR2 YYEEEE. In DNA form, the CDR3 reads TGTGCCAGCAGCTTGAGGGGTCTTGAAGCTTTCTTT. It codes for CASSLRGLEAFF.

The chain carries TRBV5-6 and TRBJ2-5, with D possibly matching TRBD1 (5 bases). CDR1 is SGHDT and CDR2 is YYEEEE in the germline V gene. The V and J ends lost 0 bases and 8 bases respectively, with 11 bases between them. The CDR3 sequence is 13 residues long. The CDR3 is CASSLGAGQTQYF. DNA of the CDR3: TGTGCCAGCAGCTTGGGGGCAGGACAAACCCAGTACTTC.

V gene TRBV5-4 combines with J gene TRBJ2-7; 9 bases fit TRBD1. The V and J ends lost 6 bases and 4 bases, in that order; junction bases with no gene match: 11. The CDR3 totals 15 residues. CDR1 and CDR2 (germline): SGHNT, YYREEE (reference sequence). The CDR3 DNA reads TGTGCCAGCACCAAACAGGGGGCGGGGAGTTACGAGCAGTACTTC. As protein: CASTKQGAGSYEQYF.

The rearrangement uses TRBV5-4 and TRBJ1-2; possibly TRBD1 for D (6 bases). Trimming removed 9 bases at V and 4 bases at J, with 10 bases between. Germline V lookup: CDR1 SGHNT, CDR2 YYREEE (reference sequence). The CDR3 spans 11 residues. The CDR3 nucleotides are TGTGCCACCCAGGGGTTCTATGGCTACACCTTC. Protein: CATQGFYGYTF. The whole variable domain, filled in from reference TRBV5-4 and TRBJ1-2, reads ETGVTQSPTHLIKTRGQQVTLRCSSQSGHNTVSWYQQALGQGPQFIFQYYREEENGRGNFPPRFSGLQFPNYSSELNVNALELDDSALYLCATQGFYGYTFGSGTRLTVV.

This sequence joins TRBV10-1 and TRBJ1-2; D is perhaps TRBD1 (6 bases). Deletions cut 2 bases from V and 4 bases from J, with 8 bases between. The CDR3 extends over 13 amino acids. The germline V gene encodes CDR1 WNHNN and CDR2 SYGVQD (reference sequence). The CDR3 sequence is CASSEGQTYGYTF. CDR3 sequence (DNA): TGCGCCAGCAGTGAGGGACAGACCTATGGCTACACCTTC.

This clone has just a few counts. The rearrangement joins TRBV10-2 to TRBJ1-2; D perhaps matches TRBD1 (5 bases). This CDR3 region has 15 residues. Per the germline V gene, CDR1 is WSHSY and CDR2 is SAAADI. The V end lost 3 bases, the J end lost 6 bases, and 17 bases lay between the germline ends. The CDR3 nucleotides read TGCGCCAGCAGTGATTCTGGGCAGGGAGGGGATGGCTACACCTTC. It translates to CASSDSGQGGDGYTF.

The rearrangement joins TRBV27 to TRBJ1-2; TRBD1 is a possible D gene (6 bases). V shed 0 bases and J shed 10 bases, with 12 bases lying between them. Germline CDR1 and CDR2: MNHEY and SMNVEV (reference sequence). The CDR3 spans 13 residues. DNA of the CDR3: TGTGCCAGCAGTTTATCCGGGGACATCCCCTACACCTTC. It translates to CASSLSGDIPYTF.

This clone was observed a handful of times. The chain has TRBV6-1 and TRBJ2-5; 7 bases fit TRBD2. The V and J ends lost 2 bases and 10 bases, in that order; junction bases with no gene match: 25. This CDR3 region has 19 residues. Germline V gene data show CDR1 as MNHNS and CDR2 as SASEGT. CDR3: CASSEWAIEAGVSQGYQYF. CDR3 nucleotides: TGTGCCAGCAGTGAATGGGCTATTGAGGCGGGGGTCTCCCAAGGTTACCAGTACTTC.

This chain links TRBV25-1 with TRBJ1-2, with a tentative D call TRBD1 (5 bases). Germline values: CDR1 MGHDK, CDR2 SYGVNS. The V and J ends lost 4 bases and 2 bases respectively, with 20 bases between them. This CDR3 is built from 17 residues. The CDR3, as DNA: TGTGCCAGCAGTGGGGACGGGAGGGATCGCTTCAACTATGGCTACACCTTC. Protein product: CASSGDGRDRFNYGYTF.

V is TRBV5-6 and J is TRBJ2-1; no firm D call. Germline-derived CDR1 and CDR2 are SGHDT and YYEEEE. CDR3 size: 13 residues. Trimming took 3 bases from V and 7 from J, leaving 11 bases between them. The DNA for the CDR3 is TGTGCCAGCAGCTCCTCCTTAGAGAATGAGCAGTTCTTC. Protein product: CASSSSLENEQFF.

The count of this clone is one. The V and J genes are TRBV7-2 and TRBJ1-3; perhaps TRBD1 as D (5 bases). CDR3 length: 18 amino acids. Germline V gives CDR1 SGHTA, CDR2 FQGNSA. Trimming took off 5 bases at V and 0 bases at J, with 20 bases between the two ends. This CDR3 reads CASSQRAGRGTSGNTIYF. The CDR3 DNA follows: TGTGCCAGCAGCCAGCGAGCGGGCCGGGGGACCTCTGGAAACACCATATATTTT.

V usage is TRBV6-1 and J usage is TRBJ2-2, with TRBD2 matching 11 bases. The CDR3 loop spans 15 amino acids. The ends lost 8 bases at V and 2 bases at J; junction bases unmatched: 4. Germline V gives CDR1 MNHNS, CDR2 SASEGT. The CDR3 bases are TGTGCCAGCGCAAGACTAGCGGGAAACACCGGGGAGCTGTTTTTT. This sequence encodes CASARLAGNTGELFF.